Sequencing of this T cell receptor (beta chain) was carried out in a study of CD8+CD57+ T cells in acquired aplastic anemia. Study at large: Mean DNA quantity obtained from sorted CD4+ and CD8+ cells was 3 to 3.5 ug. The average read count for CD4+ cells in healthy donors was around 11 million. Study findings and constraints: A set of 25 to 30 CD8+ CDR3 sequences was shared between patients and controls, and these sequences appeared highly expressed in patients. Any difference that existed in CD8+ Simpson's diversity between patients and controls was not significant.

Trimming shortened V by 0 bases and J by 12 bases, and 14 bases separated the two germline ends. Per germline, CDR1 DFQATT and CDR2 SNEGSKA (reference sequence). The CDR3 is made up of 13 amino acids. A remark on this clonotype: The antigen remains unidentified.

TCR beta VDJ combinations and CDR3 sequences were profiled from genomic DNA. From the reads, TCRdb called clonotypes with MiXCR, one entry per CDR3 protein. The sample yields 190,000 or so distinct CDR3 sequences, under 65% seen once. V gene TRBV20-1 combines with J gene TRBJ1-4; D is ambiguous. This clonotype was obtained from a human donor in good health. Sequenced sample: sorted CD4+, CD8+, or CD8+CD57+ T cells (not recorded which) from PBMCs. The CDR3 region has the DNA TGCAGTGCTAGAGACTCCCTCCGGGAAGAACTGTTTTTT. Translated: CSARDSLREELFF.